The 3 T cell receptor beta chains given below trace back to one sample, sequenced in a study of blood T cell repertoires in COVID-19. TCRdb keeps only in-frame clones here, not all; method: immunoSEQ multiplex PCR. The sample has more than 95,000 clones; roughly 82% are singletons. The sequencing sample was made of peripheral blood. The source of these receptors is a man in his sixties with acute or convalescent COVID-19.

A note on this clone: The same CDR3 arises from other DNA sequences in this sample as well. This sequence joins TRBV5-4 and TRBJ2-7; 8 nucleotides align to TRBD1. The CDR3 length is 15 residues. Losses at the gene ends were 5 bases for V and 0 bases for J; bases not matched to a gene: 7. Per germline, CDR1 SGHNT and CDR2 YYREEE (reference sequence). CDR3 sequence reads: CASSFDRGPSYEQYF. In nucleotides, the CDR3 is TGTGCCAGCAGTTTTGACAGGGGTCCCTCCTACGAGCAGTACTTC.

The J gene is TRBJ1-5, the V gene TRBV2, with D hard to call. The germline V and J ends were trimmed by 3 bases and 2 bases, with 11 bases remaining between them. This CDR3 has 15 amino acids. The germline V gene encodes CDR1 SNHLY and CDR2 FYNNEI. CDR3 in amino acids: CASSERDNGNQPQHF. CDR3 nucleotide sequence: TGTGCCAGCAGTGAGAGGGATAATGGCAATCAGCCCCAGCATTTT.

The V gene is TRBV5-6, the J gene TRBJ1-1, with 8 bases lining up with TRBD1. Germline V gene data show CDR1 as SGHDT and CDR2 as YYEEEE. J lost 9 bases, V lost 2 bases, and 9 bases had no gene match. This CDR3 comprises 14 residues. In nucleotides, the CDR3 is TGTGCCAGCAGCTTTCAGACAGGGGACAGGCAAGCTTTCTTT. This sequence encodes CASSFQTGDRQAFF. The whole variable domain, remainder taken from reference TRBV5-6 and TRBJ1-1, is DAGVTQSPTHLIKTRGQQVTLRCSPKSGHDTVSWYQQALGQGPQFIFQYYEEEERQRGNFPDRFSGHQFPNYSSELNVNALLLGDSALYLCASSFQTGDRQAFFGQGTRLTVV.